One T cell receptor beta chain is described in this entry. This entry comes from a study of blood T cell repertoires in COVID-19. Background on the study: The study drew acute and convalescent COVID-19 samples from the United States, Italy and Spain.

In germline, CDR1 is MNHEY, CDR2 SVGAGI. V was shortened by 6 bases and J by 4 bases, with 19 bases between the two germline ends. The CDR3 consists of 15 residues. The protocol was immunoSEQ multiplex PCR, while the TCRdb copy is restricted to in-frame clones and leaves out a portion. Of about 56,000 clones detected, roughly 89% appear once; the ten largest clones hold 43%. Sample: peripheral blood. This rearrangement joins TRBV6-5 to TRBJ2-7; D might be TRBD1 (6 bases). This TCR was recovered from a woman aged 55-70 years with COVID-19, enrolled during active disease. CDR3 sequence (DNA): TGTGCCAGCAGGGGATTGGGGGCCCCTCCTTACGAGCAGTACTTC. Translation gives CASRGLGAPPYEQYF.